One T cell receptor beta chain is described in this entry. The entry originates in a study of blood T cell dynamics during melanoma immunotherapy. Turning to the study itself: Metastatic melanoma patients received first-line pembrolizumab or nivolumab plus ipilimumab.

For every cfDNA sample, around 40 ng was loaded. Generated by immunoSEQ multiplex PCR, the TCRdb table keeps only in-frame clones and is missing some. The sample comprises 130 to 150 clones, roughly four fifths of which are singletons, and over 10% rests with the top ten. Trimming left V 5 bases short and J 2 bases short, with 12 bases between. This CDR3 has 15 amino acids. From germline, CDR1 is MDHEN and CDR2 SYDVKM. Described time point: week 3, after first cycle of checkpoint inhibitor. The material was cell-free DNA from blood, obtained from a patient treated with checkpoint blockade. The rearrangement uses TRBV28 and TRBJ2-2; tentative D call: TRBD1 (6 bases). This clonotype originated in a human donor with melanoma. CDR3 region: CASSRTAINTGELFF. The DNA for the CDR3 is TGTGCCAGCAGTCGGACAGCTATCAACACCGGGGAGCTGTTTTTT.